The clone carrying this T cell receptor (beta chain) appeared once. Its antigen is not identified. Sequencing was performed with immunoSEQ multiplex PCR; in TCRdb, only in-frame clones are kept and a portion is missing. The sample includes about 16,000 clones, about 83% of them seen just once. These data originate in a study of PD-1 blockade in classical Hodgkin lymphoma. General study results and limits: Although disease activity or prior therapy may be involved, causes of the repertoire differences remain undefined.

Time point given: newly diagnosed, previously untreated cHL patient sample. CDR1 and CDR2 from the germline V gene are MGHRA and YSYEKL. This CDR3 comprises 14 residues. The J segment lost 6 bases and the V segment lost 2 bases, leaving 3 bases of the junction unmatched. The clonotype was recovered from a human donor with classical Hodgkin lymphoma. The chain has TRBV4-1 and TRBJ2-1; 8 bases line up with TRBD2. Material for sequencing was peripheral blood mononuclear cells (PBMCs). The CDR3 nucleotides are TGCGCCAGCAGCCAATTAGCGGGGCTCAATGAGCAGTTCTTC. Translation: CASSQLAGLNEQFF.